This T cell receptor beta chain was found in a study of Graves' ophthalmopathy and Graves' hyperthyroidism. Broader study findings: With 65% to 71% sensitivity and approximately 72% specificity, the model predicted ophthalmopathy progression.

Concerning this clonotype: Its cognate antigen is unknown.

The junction had 10 bases not matched to a gene; V was cut back by 7 bases and J by 3 bases. Germline lookup yields CDR1 SGHAT and CDR2 FQDESV (reference sequence). The CDR3 loop spans 15 amino acids. As the template, RNA transcripts were used to amplify TCR beta CDR3 regions. RT-PCR was first run with HTBI primers, then multiplex PCR in a second round. MiXCR was run by TCRdb on the multiplex PCR reads, yielding one entry per CDR3 protein. The data show about 400,000 distinct CDR3 sequences, 20% to 25% seen once. The sample comprised peripheral blood. The TCR comes from a woman aged 18-29 years with stable Graves' hyperthyroidism. V and J are TRBV11-1 and TRBJ2-5; 8 nucleotides align to TRBD2. CDR3 DNA: TGTGCCAGCACCAACACCGGGAGGGGTAAAGAGACCCAGTACTTC. Translated, it gives CASTNTGRGKETQYF.